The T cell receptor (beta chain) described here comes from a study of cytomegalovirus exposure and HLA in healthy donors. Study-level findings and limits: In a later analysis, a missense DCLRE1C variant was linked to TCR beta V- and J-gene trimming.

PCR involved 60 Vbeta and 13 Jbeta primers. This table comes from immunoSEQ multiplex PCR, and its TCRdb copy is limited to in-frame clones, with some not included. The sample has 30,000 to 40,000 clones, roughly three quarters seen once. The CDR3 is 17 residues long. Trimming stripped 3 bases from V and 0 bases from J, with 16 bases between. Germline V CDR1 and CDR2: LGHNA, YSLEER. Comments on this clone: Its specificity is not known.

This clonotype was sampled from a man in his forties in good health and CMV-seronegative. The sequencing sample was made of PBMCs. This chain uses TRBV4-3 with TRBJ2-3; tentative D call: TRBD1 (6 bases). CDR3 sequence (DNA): TGCGCCAGCAGCCAGTCCGGGACACCATCTAGCACAGATACGCAGTATTTT. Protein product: CASSQSGTPSSTDTQYF.